This paragraph covers one TCR beta chain sequence. Its antigen remains unknown. The data stem from a study of T cells after yellow fever vaccination. Study-wide findings and caveats: Primary-vaccination clones mostly resurfaced post-booster (nearly 97% CD4, under 90% CD8).

Production of TCR cDNA was by 5'RACE template switching, which also added a universal primer site and UMIs. TCRdb fed the 5' RACE reads into MiXCR, producing one record per CDR3 protein. The sample carries 450,000 to 650,000 distinct CDR3 sequences, just over 20% recorded once. This CDR3 is built from 15 residues. Germline lookup yields CDR1 SEHNR and CDR2 FQNEAQ (reference sequence). V was shortened by 5 bases and J by 6 bases, with 18 bases between the two germline ends. This clonotype was sampled from a man between 18 and 35 years old who received the YFV17D yellow fever vaccine. The source material was PBMCs, sampled approximately 22 days after the first yellow fever vaccination. This chain connects TRBV7-9 to TRBJ2-3, with D possibly called TRBD1 or TRBD2 (6 bases each). The CDR3 DNA reads TGTGCCAGCAGCCCGACTAGGGGGGTCCGGGATACGCAGTATTTT. Its translation is CASSPTRGVRDTQYF.